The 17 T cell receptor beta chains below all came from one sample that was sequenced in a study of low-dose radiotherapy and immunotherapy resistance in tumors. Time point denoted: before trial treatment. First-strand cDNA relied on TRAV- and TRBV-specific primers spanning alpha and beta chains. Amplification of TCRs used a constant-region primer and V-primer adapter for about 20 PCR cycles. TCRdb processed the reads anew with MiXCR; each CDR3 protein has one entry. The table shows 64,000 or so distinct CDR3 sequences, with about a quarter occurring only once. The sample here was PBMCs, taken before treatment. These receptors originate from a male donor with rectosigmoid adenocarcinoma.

DNA for the CDR3: TGTGCCAGCAGCTTGGCTCGGGACTCACCCTACGAGCAGTACTTC. It codes for CASSLARDSPYEQYF. This chain connects TRBV7-2 to TRBJ2-7, with D possibly being TRBD2 (6 bases). The germline V gene has CDR1 SGHTA and CDR2 FQGNSA. The CDR3 length is 15 residues. Trimming stripped 3 bases from V and 2 bases from J, with 14 bases between.

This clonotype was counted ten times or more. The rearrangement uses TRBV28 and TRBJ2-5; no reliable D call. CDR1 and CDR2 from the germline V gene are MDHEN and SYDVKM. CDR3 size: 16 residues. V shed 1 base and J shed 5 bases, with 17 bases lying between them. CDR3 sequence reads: CASSLSSDSETETQYF. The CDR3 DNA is TGTGCCAGCAGTTTATCTTCCGACTCAGAGACGGAGACCCAGTACTTC.

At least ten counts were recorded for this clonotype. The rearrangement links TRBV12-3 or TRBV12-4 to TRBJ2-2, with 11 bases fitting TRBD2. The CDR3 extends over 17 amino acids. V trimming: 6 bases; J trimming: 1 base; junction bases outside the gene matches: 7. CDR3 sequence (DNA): TGTGCCAGCAGACCTCAAACTAGCGGGGGGAACACCGGGGAGCTGTTTTTT. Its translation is CASRPQTSGGNTGELFF.

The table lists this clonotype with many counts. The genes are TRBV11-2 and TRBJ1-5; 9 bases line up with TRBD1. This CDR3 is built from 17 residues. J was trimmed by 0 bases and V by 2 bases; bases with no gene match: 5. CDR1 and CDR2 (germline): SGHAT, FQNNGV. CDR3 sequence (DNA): TGTGCCAGCAGCTTAAGACAGGGGGGGGATAGCAATCAGCCCCAGCATTTT. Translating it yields CASSLRQGGDSNQPQHF. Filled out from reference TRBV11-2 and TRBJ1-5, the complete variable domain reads EAGVAQSPRYKIIEKRQSVAFWCNPISGHATLYWYQQILGQGPKLLIQFQNNGVVDDSQLPKDRFSAERLKGVDSTLKIQPAKLEDSAVYLCASSLRQGGDSNQPQHFGDGTRLSIL.

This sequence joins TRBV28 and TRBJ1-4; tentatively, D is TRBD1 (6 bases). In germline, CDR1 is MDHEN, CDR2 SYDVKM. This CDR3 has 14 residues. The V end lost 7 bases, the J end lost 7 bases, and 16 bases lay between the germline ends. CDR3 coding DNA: TGTGCCAGCAACGTTGACAGGATAGGTGAAAAACTGTTTTTT. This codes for CASNVDRIGEKLFF.

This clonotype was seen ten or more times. The CDR3 sequence: CASQPGVYEQYF. As DNA, the CDR3 is TGTGCCAGCCAACCCGGAGTCTACGAGCAGTACTTC. V and J are TRBV28 and TRBJ2-7; D uncertain. V lost 8 bases, J lost 3 bases, and 11 bases lay in between. This CDR3 has 12 amino acids. Germline-derived CDR1 and CDR2 are MDHEN and SYDVKM.

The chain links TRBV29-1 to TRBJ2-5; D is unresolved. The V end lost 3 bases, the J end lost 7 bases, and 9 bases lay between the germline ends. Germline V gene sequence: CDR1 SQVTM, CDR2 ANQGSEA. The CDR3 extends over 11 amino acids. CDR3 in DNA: TGCAGCGTTGATGCTTTCGGGACCCAGTACTTC. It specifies CSVDAFGTQYF.

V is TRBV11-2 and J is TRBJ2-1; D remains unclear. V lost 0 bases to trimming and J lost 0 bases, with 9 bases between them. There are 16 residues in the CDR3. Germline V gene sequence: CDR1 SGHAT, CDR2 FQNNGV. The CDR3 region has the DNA TGTGCCAGCAGCTTAGAGCCCCGGAGCTCCTACAATGAGCAGTTCTTC. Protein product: CASSLEPRSSYNEQFF.

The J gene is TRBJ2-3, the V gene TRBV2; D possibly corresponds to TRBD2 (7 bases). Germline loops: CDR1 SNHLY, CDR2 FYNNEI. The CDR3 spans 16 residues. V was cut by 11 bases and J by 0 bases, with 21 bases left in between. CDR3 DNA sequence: TGTGCCGGCGGAGTAGGGGGGGGGCTGAGCACAGATACGCAGTATTTT. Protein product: CAGGVGGGLSTDTQYF.

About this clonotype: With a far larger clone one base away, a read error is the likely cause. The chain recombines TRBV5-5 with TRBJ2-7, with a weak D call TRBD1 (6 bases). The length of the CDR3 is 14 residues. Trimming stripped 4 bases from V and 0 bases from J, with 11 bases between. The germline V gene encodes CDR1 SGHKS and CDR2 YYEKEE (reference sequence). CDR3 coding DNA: TGTGCCAGCAGCCAGGGGTCCCTCTCCTACGAGCAGTACTTC. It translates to CASSQGSLSYEQYF.

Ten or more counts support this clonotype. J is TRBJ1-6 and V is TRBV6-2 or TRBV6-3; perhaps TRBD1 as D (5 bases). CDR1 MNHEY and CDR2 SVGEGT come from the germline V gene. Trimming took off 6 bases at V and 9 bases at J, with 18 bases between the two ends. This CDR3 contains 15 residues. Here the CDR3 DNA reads TGTGCCAGCAGCCACCGGGACTTCGGCCGTTCACCCCTCCACTTT. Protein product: CASSHRDFGRSPLHF.

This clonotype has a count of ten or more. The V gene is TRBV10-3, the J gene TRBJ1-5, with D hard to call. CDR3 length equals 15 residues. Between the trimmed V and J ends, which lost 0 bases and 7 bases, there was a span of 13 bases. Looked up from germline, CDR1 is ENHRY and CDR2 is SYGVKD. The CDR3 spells CAISESEGIGQPQHF. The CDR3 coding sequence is TGTGCCATCAGTGAGTCGGAGGGTATCGGCCAGCCCCAGCATTTT.

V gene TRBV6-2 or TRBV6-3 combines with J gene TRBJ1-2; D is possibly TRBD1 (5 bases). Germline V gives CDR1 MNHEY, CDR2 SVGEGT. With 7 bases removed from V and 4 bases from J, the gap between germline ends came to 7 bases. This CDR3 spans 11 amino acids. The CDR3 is CASIDSYGYTF. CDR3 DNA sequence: TGTGCCAGCATAGACAGCTATGGCTACACCTTC.

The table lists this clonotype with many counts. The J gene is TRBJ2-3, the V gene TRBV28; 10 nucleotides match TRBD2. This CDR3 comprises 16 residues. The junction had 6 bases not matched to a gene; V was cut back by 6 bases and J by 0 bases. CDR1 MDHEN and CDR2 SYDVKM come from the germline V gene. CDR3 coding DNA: TGTGCCAGCAGCACTAGCGGGGTAGCTAGCACAGATACGCAGTATTTT. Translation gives CASSTSGVASTDTQYF.

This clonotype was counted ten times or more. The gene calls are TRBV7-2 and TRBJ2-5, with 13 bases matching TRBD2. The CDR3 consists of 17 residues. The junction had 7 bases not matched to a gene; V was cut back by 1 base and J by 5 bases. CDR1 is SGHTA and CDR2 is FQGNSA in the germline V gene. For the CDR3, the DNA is TGTGCCAGCAGCTTAGTAACTAGCGGGGGGGCTGGGGAGACCCAGTACTTC. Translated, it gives CASSLVTSGGAGETQYF.

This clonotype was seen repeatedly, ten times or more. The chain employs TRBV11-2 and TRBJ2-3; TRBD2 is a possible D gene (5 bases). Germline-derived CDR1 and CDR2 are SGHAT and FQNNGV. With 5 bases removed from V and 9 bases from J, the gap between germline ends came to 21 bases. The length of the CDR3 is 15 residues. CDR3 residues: CASSPPEDRLMTQYF. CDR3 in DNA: TGTGCCAGCAGCCCTCCGGAGGATAGGCTGATGACGCAGTATTTT.

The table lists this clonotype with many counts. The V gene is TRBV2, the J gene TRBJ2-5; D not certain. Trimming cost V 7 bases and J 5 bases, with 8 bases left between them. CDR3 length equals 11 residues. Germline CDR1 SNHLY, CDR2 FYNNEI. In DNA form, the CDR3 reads TGTGCCAGCAAAGGTGGGGAGACCCAGTACTTC. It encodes CASKGGETQYF.